The 7 T cell receptor beta chains given below trace back to one sample, sequenced in a study of PD-L1 blockade in urothelial cancer. This table comes from immunoSEQ multiplex PCR, and its TCRdb copy is limited to in-frame clones, with some not included. The sample consists of approximately 37,000 clones, more than 70% of them appearing once. The source material was PBMCs, sampled around atezolizumab (anti-PD-L1) treatment. These receptors all come from a man aged 55 to 70 with urothelial cancer.

The rearrangement links TRBV5-1 to TRBJ2-5, with D perhaps matching TRBD2 (6 bases). Germline lookup yields CDR1 SGHRS and CDR2 YFSETQ. The CDR3 runs 15 residues. The V end was cut by 0 bases, the J end by 2 bases, with 11 bases between. This CDR3 reads CASSLAGTEQETQYF. The CDR3 region has the DNA TGCGCCAGCAGCTTGGCCGGGACTGAACAAGAGACCCAGTACTTC.

The CDR3 DNA is TGCGCCAGCAGCTTGACGACAGTCTTAGGCGTCCTGACTTTC. Translation gives CASSLTTVLGVLTF. The genes are TRBV5-1 and TRBJ2-6; D possibly corresponds to TRBD1 (5 bases). The CDR3 has 14 amino acids. Trimming took off 1 base at V and 12 bases at J, with 14 bases between the two ends. From germline, CDR1 is SGHRS and CDR2 YFSETQ. Together with reference TRBV5-1 and TRBJ2-6, the CDR3 gives the full variable domain: KAGVTQTPRYLIKTRGQQVTLSCSPISGHRSVSWYQQTPGQGLQFLFEYFSETQRNKGNFPGRFSGRQFSNSRSEMNVSTLELGDSALYLCASSLTTVLGVLTFGAGSRLTVL.

V is TRBV28 and J is TRBJ1-1, with TRBD1 matching 8 bases. Germline V gene data show CDR1 as MDHEN and CDR2 as SYDVKM. V shed 5 bases, J shed 6 bases, and the junction held 5 bases outside the gene matches. The length of the CDR3 is 13 residues. The CDR3 loop reads CASSRTGRAEAFF. The CDR3 DNA reads TGTGCCAGCAGTCGGACAGGGAGGGCTGAAGCTTTCTTT.

The chain links TRBV28 to TRBJ2-3, with TRBD1 as a possible D gene (5 bases). Germline loops: CDR1 MDHEN, CDR2 SYDVKM. This CDR3 region has 12 residues. V was shortened by 5 bases and J by 5 bases, with 8 bases between the two germline ends. As DNA, the CDR3 is TGTGCCAGCAGTCCACAGGTAGATACGCAGTATTTT. Its translation: CASSPQVDTQYF.

The V call is TRBV4-1, the J call TRBJ1-1; D is ambiguous. V was shortened by 8 bases and J by 4 bases, with 14 bases between the two germline ends. CDR3 length: 13 amino acids. The germline CDR1 and CDR2 sequences are MGHRA and YSYEKL. In DNA, the CDR3 is TGCGCCAGCCGGGGTACAGCGAGCACTGAAGCTTTCTTT. This sequence encodes CASRGTASTEAFF.

The chain uses TRBV7-2 and TRBJ2-7; 8 bases are shared with TRBD1. Per germline, CDR1 SGHTA and CDR2 FQGNSA. This CDR3 spans 14 amino acids. The V and J ends lost 6 bases and 6 bases, in that order; junction bases with no gene match: 10. The DNA of the CDR3 is TGTGCCAGCAGACCCGACAGGGGAGGTGGCGAGCAGTACTTC. Its protein product is CASRPDRGGGEQYF.

This chain links TRBV19 with TRBJ2-7; possible D gene TRBD1, 6 bases. Germline V lookup: CDR1 LNHDA, CDR2 SQIVND (reference sequence). This CDR3 contains 12 residues. Trimming pared 4 bases from V and 3 bases from J, leaving 7 bases between. The chain's CDR3 is CASSKTGYEQYF. The CDR3 bases are TGTGCCAGTAGTAAGACAGGCTACGAGCAGTACTTC.